The following is a TCR beta chain sequence with its context. Its antigen has not been determined. The sample holds no much larger clone one base away, and base qualities are not on file. This sample was taken from a study of OX40 agonist ivuxolimab in advanced cancers. Regarding the research as a whole: Ivuxolimab, which targeted the costimulatory receptor OX40 (CD134), was an agonistic, fully human IgG2 monoclonal antibody. Intravenous ivuxolimab was administered to patients every 2 weeks at six dose levels: 0.01, 0.1, 0.3, 1.5, 3 and 10 mg/kg. Prior anti-PD-1, anti-PD-L1 or anti-CTLA-4 therapy was permitted, and checkpoint inhibitors had been received by approximately 39% of dose-escalation patients. In the dose-escalation cohort, more than 80% of patients were male, and the mean age was roughly 60 years with a range of roughly 23 to 79. Partial responses occurred in three dose-escalation patients: two with cutaneous melanoma and one with hepatocellular carcinoma. The monotherapy dose-escalation portion (N ≈ 50 patients) of the phase I ivuxolimab trial is reported in the paper. The point of sequencing TCRbeta in the periphery was to test whether ivuxolimab changed TCR sequence diversity and drove clonal T-cell expansion. Of the approximately 54 patients in dose escalation, about 20 had hepatocellular carcinoma, some 15 had melanoma, 9 had renal cell carcinoma and 9 had head and neck cancer.

The CDR3 has 16 amino acids, counting the end cysteine and phenylalanine. Only CDR3 DNA is held: 48 bases, read in frame from base 1. Looking up the germline V gene yields CDR1 MDHEN and CDR2 SYDVKM. V loses 6 bases at its end and J loses 5 bases; junction bases beyond the gene matches: 14. The trial excluded patients who had a history of autoimmune disease or who were on systemic immunosuppression. Peripheral blood for TCR sequencing was collected from all dose cohorts at baseline, on cycle 4 day 1, and on cycle 7 day 1. The samples were taken from a phase I, first-in-human, multicenter, open-label dose-escalation trial of ivuxolimab. The trial enrolled adults with locally advanced or metastatic head and neck squamous cell, hepatocellular, melanoma or renal cell carcinoma. Before TCR sequencing, CD4+ and CD8+ T cells were separately sorted from peripheral blood. Overall results and qualifications from the work: Partial responders in the 0.1-3.0 mg/kg groups had among the lowest normalized peripheral clonal expansion, especially among CD8+ T cells. Which antigens the clonally expanded peripheral T cells were specific for was not determined. After ivuxolimab, CD8+ T cells had more expanded clones than CD4+ T cells on average. Low levels of normalized T-cell clonal expansion were also seen in some patients who did not respond. At doses of 0.1 to 3.0 mg/kg, clonal expansion of both CD4+ and CD8+ T cells in blood was seen between baseline and week 6.

To sequence the TCRbeta CDR3 region, genomic DNA was isolated from the sorted cells. The immunoSEQ Assay was used for sequencing of TCRbeta CDR3 regions. TCRdb took over this immuneACCESS table, retaining in-frame rearrangements with V and J assigned. Such tables are incomplete; in checked studies, under half of the missing clones stem from an unresolved V gene, and the remainder is unexplained. The sample table records approximately 74,000 clones; more than 80% of these occur just once. The ten largest clones represent approximately 0.49% of the sample. The sequence was collected from an adult with an advanced solid tumor such as melanoma, head and neck, liver or kidney cancer. The input for sequencing was CD4+ or CD8+ T cells sorted from blood, taken in a trial of the OX40 agonist ivuxolimab. The chain is assembled from TRBV28 and TRBJ1-2; 8 bases in the middle match TRBD1. The DNA sequence follows: TGTGCCAGCAGCCTTGCCCCCGGACAGGGCGGGTATGGCTACACCTTC. Its translation reads: CASSLAPGQGGYGYTF.